A single sample is the source of the 3 T cell receptor beta chains below, sequenced in a study of spatial heterogeneity in lung cancer (dated by TCRdb to between 2018 and 2021). What the study reported, not specific to this receptor: The tumor nonsynonymous mutation count correlated with the number of expanded intratumoral alpha and beta TCRs.

No antigen has been assigned to these receptors. The intended sense of this specimen's time point label: sample taken at primary tumor resection. To prepare the library, 5' RACE was applied. Sequencing was performed on a NextSeq 500. TCRdb reprocessing: public reads trimmed at Q25 with fastp, clones called with MiXCR, in-frame beta chains kept. Rows are unified per CDR3 protein, each entry keeping the most common DNA and genes. The sample table lists fewer than 15,000 distinct CDR3 sequences, 3.2% of them with a count of one. The biggest ten clones account for roughly a sixth of the sample. The sequencing used lung tumor tissue, collected at surgery. Receptors were obtained from a male donor with early-stage non-small cell lung cancer.

This clonotype was observed at least ten times. The V call is TRBV20-1, the J call TRBJ1-5; D might be TRBD1 (5 bases). CDR1 is DFQATT, CDR2 SNEGSKA, per germline (reference sequence). The CDR3 covers 14 residues. The V end was cut by 4 bases, the J end by 3 bases, with 13 bases between. This CDR3 is CSAKVTASNQPQHF. The DNA for the CDR3 is TGCAGTGCTAAGGTGACAGCCTCCAATCAGCCCCAGCATTTT.

This clonotype came up many times. The rearrangement joins TRBV19 to TRBJ1-1; D might be TRBD1 (5 bases). The CDR3 length is 19 residues. The V and J ends lost 3 bases and 0 bases respectively, with 23 bases between them. The V gene's germline CDR1 is LNHDA and CDR2 SQIVND (reference sequence). CDR3 sequence: CASSIASFSSTVMNTEAFF. The CDR3 nucleotides are TGTGCCAGTAGTATTGCCTCGTTTAGCTCGACAGTCATGAACACTGAAGCTTTCTTT.

By its share, this clonotype is medium-sized. The rearrangement joins TRBV20-1 to TRBJ1-1; no firm D call. V lost 0 bases and J 0 bases, leaving 11 bases between the germline ends. Looked up from germline, CDR1 is DFQATT and CDR2 is SNEGSKA (reference sequence). This CDR3 has 15 amino acids. CDR3 bases: TGCAGTGCTAGAGATAGTTCAATAATGAACACTGAAGCTTTCTTT. Translated, it gives CSARDSSIMNTEAFF.